The rows below give T cell receptor beta chains drawn from one sample of a study of T-cell reconstitution after alpha-beta-depleted transplantation in children. In TCRdb, the PCR reads were re-called with MiXCR into one record per CDR3 protein. The data show some 200,000 distinct CDR3 sequences, around 9.2% seen once. This specimen was PBMCs, mostly from graft donor cells, taken 360 days after TCRalphabeta/CD19-depleted stem cell transplant. The receptors were gathered from a male patient aged 2-9 years who had a stem cell transplant for acute myeloid leukemia, so the T cells may come from the graft donor. The CDR3 runs from the conserved cysteine through the conserved F or W. A D gene is named only where the DNA matches it firmly. A row's size may be missing; if present it is once, few, many or a size class.

>TRBJ2-3|.|TRBV11-1|many
TGTGCCAGCAGCTTATGGCCGATGGATACGCAGTATTTT
CASSLWPMDTQYF
>TRBJ2-3|.|TRBV25-1|many
TGTGCCAGCAGTCCACTCGGGGAGGGCACAGATACGCAGTATTTT
CASSPLGEGTDTQYF
>TRBJ1-6|TRBD1|TRBV12-3/TRBV12-4|many
TGTGCCAGCAGGCGGACAGGGGTAAATTCACCCCTCCACTTT
CASRRTGVNSPLHF
>TRBJ2-1|TRBD2|TRBV15|.
TGTGCCACCAGCAGAGATCCTAGCGGGAGGGGTGAGCAGTTCTTC
CATSRDPSGRGEQFF
>TRBJ2-3|.|TRBV5-1|.
TGCGCCAGCAGCTTATGGGCAGATACGCAGTATTTT
CASSLWADTQYF
>TRBJ2-5|.|TRBV7-8|many
TGTGCCAGCAGCTTAGGAGTTGGTAACCAAGAGACCCAGTACTTC
CASSLGVGNQETQYF
>TRBJ2-6|TRBD1|TRBV27|few
TGTGCCAGCAGTTCCGACAGGGGCTCTGGGGCCAACGTCCTGACTTTC
CASSSDRGSGANVLTF
>TRBJ1-1|.|TRBV20-1|.
TGCAGTGCTTTCAGTCCGGGACGCGCTGAAGCTTTCTTT
CSAFSPGRAEAFF
>TRBJ2-1|.|TRBV6-2/TRBV6-3|few
TGTGCCAGCACGGGACTCCCCTACAATGAGCAGTTCTTC
CASTGLPYNEQFF
>TRBJ1-2|.|TRBV12-3/TRBV12-4|.
TGTGCCAGCAGAGGTAACTATGGCTACACCTTC
CASRGNYGYTF
>TRBJ2-1|.|TRBV7-8|many
TGTGCCAGCAGCTTAGCGAGAGGTAGCTCCTACAATGAGCAGTTCTTC
CASSLARGSSYNEQFF
>TRBJ2-2|TRBD2|TRBV12-5|.
TGTGCTAGTGGTTTGGTACCTAAAGCGGGGGTGATCACCGGGGAGCTGTTTTTT
CASGLVPKAGVITGELFF
>TRBJ2-5|.|TRBV6-5|many
TGTGCCAGCAGTTACAGCGATGACAGGAGGTCCCGAGAGACCCAGTACTTC
CASSYSDDRRSRETQYF
>TRBJ2-6|.|TRBV4-2|.
TGTGCCAGCAGCAACCCGGACCTGGGTGGGGCCAACGTCCTGACTTTC
CASSNPDLGGANVLTF
>TRBJ2-4|.|TRBV29-1|few
TGCAGCGTTGCCCAGGGAAACATTCAGTACTTC
CSVAQGNIQYF
>TRBJ2-5|TRBD2|TRBV25-1|.
TGTGCCAGCAGTGAGAGTAGCGGGTACCAAGAGACCCAGTACTTC
CASSESSGYQETQYF
>TRBJ2-1|.|TRBV5-1|few
TGCGCCAGCAGCTTGAGACTGTCTAGCTCCTACAATGAGCAGTTCTTC
CASSLRLSSSYNEQFF
>TRBJ1-3|.|TRBV12-3/TRBV12-4|many
TGTGCCCAAGGGAATTCTGGAAACACCATATATTTT
CAQGNSGNTIYF
>TRBJ2-1|TRBD2|TRBV7-6|.
TGTGCCAGCAGCGATCGGACTAGCATCCCCTACAATGAGCAGTTCTTC
CASSDRTSIPYNEQFF
>TRBJ2-1|.|TRBV16|.
TGTGCCAGCAGCCAATCCTACAATGAGCAGATCTTC
CASSQSYNEQIF
>TRBJ1-1|.|TRBV20-1|many
TGCAGTGCTAGAGGTCCGAACGGTGAAGCTTTCTTT
CSARGPNGEAFF
>TRBJ1-3|.|TRBV6-5|many
TGTGCCAGCAGTTTGACAGGACTCTCTGGAAACACCATATATTTT
CASSLTGLSGNTIYF
>TRBJ1-5|TRBD1|TRBV12-3/TRBV12-4|.
TGTGCCAGCAGTTTGCAAGGGGGCAGCAGTAATCAGCCCCAGCATTTT
CASSLQGGSSNQPQHF
>TRBJ2-2|.|TRBV12-3/TRBV12-4|many
TGTGCCAGCAAGAAGGCCGGGATAGGGGAGCTGTTTTTT
CASKKAGIGELFF
>TRBJ2-5|TRBD2|TRBV29-1|.
TGCAGCGTTGTGTGGGCTAGCGGGACCCAAGAGACCCAGTACTTC
CSVVWASGTQETQYF
>TRBJ2-5|.|TRBV20-1|few
TGCAGTGCTAGCGGGGTGCAGACCCAGTACTTC
CSASGVQTQYF
>TRBJ2-1|TRBD2|TRBV7-9|.
TGTGCCAGCAGCTTAGGTTTAGCGGGGGTCCTTTACAATGAGCAGTTCTTC
CASSLGLAGVLYNEQFF
>TRBJ1-2|.|TRBV5-1|many
TGCGCCAGCAGAGGGAGAGGAGGGGGCTACACCTTC
CASRGRGGGYTF
>TRBJ1-1|.|TRBV30|few
TGTGCCTGCCGCGGAGTGCGTCACACTGAAGCTTTCTTT
CACRGVRHTEAFF
>TRBJ1-5|.|TRBV10-1|few
TGCGCCAGCAGCCCCCGTCGAAGGGGATTTAGAAATCAGCCCCAGCATTTT
CASSPRRRGFRNQPQHF
>TRBJ1-2|.|TRBV6-1|few
TGTGCCAGCAGCCAGGGACACCACTATGGCTACACCTTC
CASSQGHHYGYTF
>TRBJ2-5|TRBD1|TRBV18|.
TGTGCCAGCTCACCACCTAAGGAGACAGGGAGACGCCAAGAGACCCAGTACTTC
CASSPPKETGRRQETQYF
>TRBJ2-7|TRBD1|TRBV9|many
TGTGCCAGCAGCGTAGGAGAGGGGGCGACCTACGAGCAGTACTTC
CASSVGEGATYEQYF
>TRBJ2-1|TRBD2|TRBV12-3/TRBV12-4|.
TGTGCCAGCAGTCGACGGACTAGCGGCCACAACAATGAGCAGTTCTTC
CASSRRTSGHNNEQFF
>TRBJ1-2|.|TRBV20-1|few
TGCAGTGCCGTACCTACAGGCCGCAATGGCTACACCTTC
CSAVPTGRNGYTF
>TRBJ2-1|TRBD1|TRBV5-1|.
TGCGCCAGCAGCCCCGGGCCCGGACAGGGTAAGAACCATGAGCAGTTCTTC
CASSPGPGQGKNHEQFF
>TRBJ2-5|.|TRBV20-1|many
TGCAGTGCTAGACCAGCGGGCGGGTACCAAGAGACCCAGTACTTC
CSARPAGGYQETQYF
>TRBJ2-7|TRBD2|TRBV7-2|few
TGTGCCAGCAGTTTTAGCGGGAGTGGATACGAGCAGTACTTC
CASSFSGSGYEQYF
>TRBJ1-1|.|TRBV10-3|many
TGTGCCATCAGTGAGGGCCCGGTGGGGGCTGAAGCTTTCTTT
CAISEGPVGAEAFF
>TRBJ2-6|.|TRBV10-3|.
TGTGCCATCAGTGACCAGCACTCTGGGGCCAACGTCCTGACTTTC
CAISDQHSGANVLTF
>TRBJ2-2|.|TRBV6-2/TRBV6-3|many
TGTGCCAGCAGGAAAAGCGTGAGCACCGGGGAGCTGTTTTTT
CASRKSVSTGELFF
>TRBJ1-5|.|TRBV20-1|few
TGCAGTGCTAGAGCTCTGGGCCGAATCGGGCAAGGCGATCAGCCCCAGCATTTT
CSARALGRIGQGDQPQHF
>TRBJ2-3|.|TRBV7-2|many
TGTGCCAGCAGCCTACAGGGAGATACGCAGTATTTT
CASSLQGDTQYF
>TRBJ2-1|TRBD1|TRBV4-3|.
TGCGCCAGCAGCCAAGACAGGGGGACCTACAATGAGCAGTTCTTC
CASSQDRGTYNEQFF
>TRBJ1-1|.|TRBV20-1|few
TGCAGTGCTAGAGATCCCCGTACAGGGAGGAACACTGAAGCTTTCTTT
CSARDPRTGRNTEAFF
>TRBJ2-5|.|TRBV29-1|few
TGCAGCGCCTGTCGAGGGATTCAAGAGACCCAGTACTTC
CSACRGIQETQYF
>TRBJ2-7|TRBD2|TRBV29-1|few
TGCAGCGTTGACGTCGCGGGAGCAAACTACGAGCAGTACTTC
CSVDVAGANYEQYF
>TRBJ1-2|.|TRBV29-1|.
TGCAGCGTTGGTCCGGGTGACTATGGCTACACCTTC
CSVGPGDYGYTF
>TRBJ2-1|.|TRBV29-1|many
TGCAGCTCGAGCTCCTACAATGAGCAGTTCTTC
CSSSSYNEQFF
>TRBJ2-3|.|TRBV20-1|.
TGCAGTGCTACAGCCAGCACAGATACGCAGTATTTT
CSATASTDTQYF
>TRBJ2-7|TRBD2|TRBV9|.
TGTGCCAGCAGCGCCGACGTACTAGCGGGAGTCCACGAGCAGTACTTC
CASSADVLAGVHEQYF
>TRBJ2-1|.|TRBV5-5|.
TGTGCCAGCTGCCCATGGGGTCAAGTCGCCTACAATGAGCAGTTCTTC
CASCPWGQVAYNEQFF
>TRBJ1-1|.|TRBV2|.
TGTGCCAGCATAAGACGGAGTATGAACACTGAAGCTTTCTTT
CASIRRSMNTEAFF